Below, one T cell receptor beta chain is given with its context. TCRdb reprocessed the RT-PCR reads via MiXCR and lists one record per CDR3 protein. The sample records almost 700,000 distinct CDR3 sequences, 13% to 15% being singletons. CDR1 is LGHDT and CDR2 is YNNKEL in the germline V gene (reference sequence). V lost 0 bases to trimming and J lost 7 bases, with 18 bases between them. This CDR3 spans 16 amino acids. The clonotype comes from a female donor in good health, serving as a healthy control. This rearrangement joins TRBV3-1 to TRBJ1-2; D perhaps matches TRBD1 (6 bases). The sample taken for sequencing was memory CD4+ T cells from blood. The DNA for the CDR3 is TGTGCCAGCAGCCAAGAAGGGGGGGGGACCTTTCTTGGCTACACCTTC. Amino acids: CASSQEGGGTFLGYTF.